The text below deals with one T cell receptor beta chain. Its antigen is not known. TCRdb's table, derived via immunoSEQ multiplex PCR, lists solely in-frame clones and lacks some. The data hold 64,000 or so clones, with around 94% observed a single time. Time point here: cycle 4 day 1 (C4D1), after less than seven weeks of nivolumab. All the patients suffered relapse after autologous stem cell transplantation, and brentuximab vedotin exposure differed. The data belong to a study of PD-1 blockade in classical Hodgkin lymphoma. The wider study: Patients had nivolumab dosed at 3 mg/kg, delivered intravenously every 2 weeks.

General observations from the study: Unlike CD8+ TCR diversity, which did not rise significantly by C4D1, CD4+ TCR diversity did.

Sequenced here: peripheral blood mononuclear cells (PBMCs), sampled before the fourth cycle of nivolumab. The TCR originated in a human donor with classical Hodgkin lymphoma.

CDR3 sequence: CASSSGQGAKEQYF. The CDR3 coding sequence is TGTGCCAGCAGTTCGGGACAGGGGGCAAAAGAGCAGTACTTC. V usage is TRBV27 and J usage is TRBJ2-7; 12 bases line up with TRBD1. V was clipped by 4 bases and J by 7 bases; unmatched bases: 5. Per germline, CDR1 MNHEY and CDR2 SMNVEV (reference sequence). The CDR3 extends over 14 amino acids.